The rows below give T cell receptor beta chains drawn from one sample of a study of blood T cell repertoires in COVID-19. The assay was immunoSEQ multiplex PCR, and TCRdb's table has in-frame clones only and misses some. This table has around 270,000 clones, about 91% appearing once. Sequenced: peripheral blood. The receptors originated from a person between 18 and 30 years old with COVID-19, enrolled during active disease. CDR3s include the opening cysteine and the closing phenylalanine or tryptophan. A D gene is named only where the DNA matches it firmly.

D | J | V | CDR3
TRBD2 | TRBJ2-1 | TRBV27 | CASSFMASGYNEQFF
TRBD2 | TRBJ2-1 | TRBV7-9 | CASSFRTSGRVGEQFF
TRBD2 | TRBJ2-7 | TRBV6-5 | CASSQTSGRATEQYF
NA | TRBJ2-7 | TRBV12-3/TRBV12-4 | CASSPPGLLEQYF
TRBD1 | TRBJ1-6 | TRBV19 | CASSADRENHSPLHF
NA | TRBJ2-5 | TRBV7-8 | CASSVPRGEEETQYF
NA | TRBJ1-1 | TRBV7-9 | CASRSGVEAFF
NA | TRBJ1-1 | TRBV5-1 | CASSLAGPGYMNTEAFF
NA | TRBJ2-1 | TRBV4-3 | CASSQLSSHNEQFF
TRBD1 | TRBJ1-5 | TRBV7-9 | CASSLWDRGQVQPQHF
TRBD2 | TRBJ2-2 | TRBV28 | CASSLIGTTYTGELFF
TRBD1 | TRBJ1-6 | TRBV6-6 | CASSRSNGQGEILHF
NA | TRBJ2-7 | TRBV28 | CASRNHYGVWEQYF
TRBD1 | TRBJ2-2 | TRBV9 | CASSASGTGGTGELFF
TRBD1 | TRBJ1-5 | TRBV10-3 | CAISSGQNSNQPQHF
TRBD2 | TRBJ2-7 | TRBV6-5 | CASSPTSGSGEQYF
NA | TRBJ2-7 | TRBV24-1 | CATSDSLETEQYF
TRBD2 | TRBJ2-5 | TRBV6-1 | CASSVRLAGSKETQYF
NA | TRBJ2-5 | TRBV7-3 | CASSSGLGETQYF
TRBD2 | TRBJ2-7 | TRBV10-3 | CATMTAGASEQYF
NA | TRBJ1-1 | TRBV5-6 | CASSSIRTEAFF
NA | TRBJ1-1 | TRBV6-5 | CASSYSAVNTEAFF
TRBD2 | TRBJ2-7 | TRBV7-9 | CASSPAGLASEQYF
NA | TRBJ1-5 | TRBV4-2 | CAILGGGRNQPQHF
NA | TRBJ2-1 | TRBV6-5 | CASSYGDWEHGEQFF
NA | TRBJ1-6 | TRBV24-1 | CATRVYEGESSYNSPLHF
TRBD2 | TRBJ2-3 | TRBV14 | CASSLLGLAGDRGNTDTQYF
TRBD2 | TRBJ2-3 | TRBV2 | CASNAGSGGTTDTQYF
NA | TRBJ1-3 | TRBV28 | CASRSPDTIYF